This is a list of T cell receptor beta chains from one sample in a study of T cells in Graves' hyperthyroidism and ophthalmopathy. TCRdb ran MiXCR on the multiplex PCR reads and lists one entry per CDR3 protein. The table has roughly 720,000 distinct CDR3 sequences, around 16% seen once. The sample comprised blood. The receptors derive from a man between 45 and 60 years old with Graves' hyperthyroidism. The CDR3 runs from the conserved cysteine through the conserved F or W. The D gene is left open where the match is weak. Clone size appears in some rows only: once, few, many, or a class for an expanded clone.

clone_size j_call v_call d_call cdr3_aa cdr3_nt
once TRBJ2-7 TRBV9 NA CASSPSPSSYEQYF TGTGCCAGCAGCCCAAGCCCCTCCTCCTACGAGCAGTACTTC
many TRBJ2-3 TRBV11-2 NA CASSLERGRGKADTQYF TGTGCCAGCAGCTTAGAACGGGGGCGAGGGAAGGCAGATACGCAGTATTTT
few TRBJ1-2 TRBV12-3/TRBV12-4 NA CASSLGRGPYGYTF TGTGCCAGCAGTTTAGGGAGGGGTCCCTATGGCTACACCTTC
NA TRBJ2-2 TRBV7-9 NA CASTPLGNTGELFF TGTGCCAGCACCCCCTTAGGGAACACCGGGGAGCTGTTTTTT
NA TRBJ2-4 TRBV12-3/TRBV12-4 NA CASSRQSGNIQYF TGTGCCAGCAGTCGTCAGTCGGGAAACATTCAGTACTTC
many TRBJ2-5 TRBV12-3/TRBV12-4 TRBD2 CASSTLAGETQYF TGTGCCAGCAGTACACTAGCGGGAGAGACCCAGTACTTC
once TRBJ2-7 TRBV24-1 TRBD1 CATSGRSTGGSYEQYF TGTGCCACCAGTGGTCGAAGCACAGGGGGGTCCTACGAGCAGTACTTC
many TRBJ2-7 TRBV2 TRBD1 CASASGQGGYEQYF TGTGCCAGCGCAAGCGGACAGGGGGGATACGAGCAGTACTTC
many TRBJ2-1 TRBV5-1 TRBD2 CASSYVAGEVRNEQFF TGCGCCAGCAGCTACGTAGCGGGAGAGGTGCGGAATGAGCAGTTCTTC
NA TRBJ2-7 TRBV5-1 TRBD2 CASSIGTSGHYEQYF TGCGCCAGCAGCATCGGGACTAGCGGACACTACGAGCAGTACTTC
NA TRBJ2-1 TRBV5-1 TRBD2 CASSPDPLAGGGSYNEQFF TGCGCCAGCAGCCCAGACCCCCTCGCGGGAGGAGGATCCTACAATGAGCAGTTCTTC
few TRBJ2-7 TRBV29-1 NA CSVEDNYEQYF TGCAGCGTTGAAGACAACTACGAGCAGTACTTC
NA TRBJ2-5 TRBV28 NA CASSLRQGRGQETQYF TGTGCCAGCAGTTTAAGACAGGGGAGGGGCCAAGAGACCCAGTACTTC
NA TRBJ1-3 TRBV30 NA CAWAPGNTIYF TGTGCCTGGGCCCCTGGAAACACCATATATTTT
many TRBJ2-1 TRBV25-1 NA CASSVEWADEQFF TGTGCCAGCAGTGTCGAATGGGCGGATGAGCAGTTCTTC
few TRBJ1-1 TRBV7-6 NA CASSVTNRGTEAFF TGTGCCAGCAGCGTAACAAACCGGGGGACTGAAGCTTTCTTT
few TRBJ2-7 TRBV9 NA CASSVESYSSSEQYF TGTGCCAGCAGCGTAGAGAGCTATAGTTCGTCCGAGCAGTACTTC
NA TRBJ1-2 TRBV20-1 NA CSASPRTERGYTF TGCAGTGCTAGTCCTAGGACAGAAAGGGGCTACACCTTC
NA TRBJ2-5 TRBV25-1 NA CASRALAEETQYF TGTGCCAGCAGAGCGTTAGCGGAAGAGACCCAGTACTTC
many TRBJ2-1 TRBV5-1 NA CASSVTGWKGNEQFF TGCGCCAGCAGCGTGACAGGCTGGAAGGGCAATGAGCAGTTCTTC
many TRBJ2-5 TRBV28 NA CASFGGWTQYF TGTGCCAGCTTCGGGGGATGGACCCAGTACTTC
many TRBJ1-1 TRBV12-3/TRBV12-4 NA CASSLAGYTEAFF TGTGCCAGCAGTTTAGCGGGGTATACTGAAGCTTTCTTT
many TRBJ2-6 TRBV30 NA CAWVTGWGANVLTF TGTGCCTGGGTTACAGGGTGGGGGGCCAACGTCCTGACTTTC
NA TRBJ1-2 TRBV6-1 NA CASSDPPRGGYTF TGTGCCAGCAGTGACCCCCCCAGGGGAGGCTACACCTTC
NA TRBJ2-1 TRBV10-3 NA CAISVGQGLHNEQFF TGTGCCATCAGTGTGGGGCAGGGTTTACACAATGAGCAGTTCTTC
few TRBJ1-2 TRBV3-1 NA CASSQDLTRGAYGYTF TGTGCCAGCAGCCAAGATCTTACCAGGGGCGCATATGGCTACACCTTC
few TRBJ1-1 TRBV5-1 NA CASSLEVGGEAFF TGCGCCAGCAGCTTGGAGGTCGGTGGAGAAGCTTTCTTT
NA TRBJ2-3 TRBV5-1 NA CASSSPAADTQYF TGCGCCAGCAGCTCCCCAGCCGCAGATACGCAGTATTTT
few TRBJ1-1 TRBV6-5 TRBD1 CASSFYRDRNTEAFF TGTGCCAGCAGTTTTTACCGGGACAGGAACACTGAAGCTTTCTTT
many TRBJ2-7 TRBV9 TRBD1 CASSLTGGQGASYEQYF TGTGCCAGCAGCTTGACTGGGGGACAGGGGGCCTCCTACGAGCAGTACTTC
NA TRBJ2-5 TRBV10-2 TRBD2 CASSLADPRETQYF TGCGCCAGCAGCCTAGCGGACCCTCGGGAGACCCAGTACTTC
NA TRBJ2-7 TRBV11-3 NA CASSLEGRGSYERYF TGTGCCAGCAGCTTAGAGGGCAGAGGGTCCTACGAGCGGTACTTC
few TRBJ1-4 TRBV19 NA CASSSRGPGNEKLFF TGTGCCAGTAGTTCCCGGGGACCGGGTAATGAAAAACTGTTTTTT
many TRBJ2-5 TRBV20-1 TRBD1 CSARVGSGQGLETQYF TGCAGTGCTAGAGTTGGATCCGGACAGGGGTTGGAGACCCAGTACTTC
NA TRBJ2-7 TRBV6-1 TRBD1 CASSEGTGGEQYF TGTGCCAGCAGTGAAGGGACAGGAGGCGAGCAGTACTTC
many TRBJ2-5 TRBV20-1 NA CSASDLGGQETQYF TGCAGTGCTTCCGATTTGGGGGGACAAGAGACCCAGTACTTC
many TRBJ2-7 TRBV28 NA CASSPRQSEQYF TGTGCCAGCAGTCCTCGACAGTCCGAGCAGTACTTC
few TRBJ1-1 TRBV5-4 NA CASSLEAAWRTEAFF TGTGCCAGCAGCTTGGAAGCGGCCTGGAGGACTGAAGCTTTCTTT
many TRBJ1-2 TRBV28 TRBD1 CASSSTLGQQNYGYTF TGTGCCAGCAGTTCTACCTTGGGACAGCAGAACTATGGCTACACCTTC
many TRBJ2-7 TRBV9 NA CASSVAGSPYEQYF TGTGCCAGCAGCGTAGCAGGCAGCCCCTACGAGCAGTACTTC
many TRBJ2-7 TRBV11-2 NA CASSLDQGGTYEQYF TGTGCCAGCAGCTTAGACCAGGGGGGTACCTACGAGCAGTACTTC
NA TRBJ2-7 TRBV20-1 NA CSARDYSNEQYF TGCAGTGCTAGAGATTACAGCAACGAGCAGTACTTC
many TRBJ1-5 TRBV7-2 NA CASSRYGQSNQPQHF TGTGCCAGCAGCCGATACGGACAGAGCAATCAGCCCCAGCATTTT
few TRBJ2-3 TRBV3-1 TRBD2 CASSQESPLAANTDTQYF TGTGCCAGCAGCCAAGAAAGTCCACTAGCGGCCAACACAGATACGCAGTATTTT
many TRBJ1-1 TRBV30 NA CAWSVSTEAFF TGTGCCTGGAGTGTGAGCACTGAAGCTTTCTTT
NA TRBJ1-1 TRBV9 NA CASSVDIGGTEAFF TGTGCCAGCAGCGTCGACATCGGGGGAACTGAAGCTTTCTTT
NA TRBJ2-2 TRBV5-1 NA CASSLAGSRLTGELFF TGCGCCAGCAGCTTGGCAGGATCGAGACTTACCGGGGAGCTGTTTTTT
NA TRBJ2-1 TRBV7-9 NA CASTEEGSSYNEQFF TGTGCCAGCACAGAAGAGGGGAGCTCCTACAATGAGCAGTTCTTC